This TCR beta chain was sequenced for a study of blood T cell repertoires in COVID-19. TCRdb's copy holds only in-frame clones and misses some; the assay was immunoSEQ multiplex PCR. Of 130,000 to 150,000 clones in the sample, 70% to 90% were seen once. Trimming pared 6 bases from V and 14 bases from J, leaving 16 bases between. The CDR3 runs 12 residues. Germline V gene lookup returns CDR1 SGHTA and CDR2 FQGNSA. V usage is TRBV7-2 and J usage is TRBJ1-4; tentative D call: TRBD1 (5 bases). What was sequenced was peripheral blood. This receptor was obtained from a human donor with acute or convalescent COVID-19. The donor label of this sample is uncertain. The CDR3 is CASRGQTAELFF. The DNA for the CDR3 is TGTGCCAGCAGGGGGCAGACAGCCGAGCTGTTTTTT.